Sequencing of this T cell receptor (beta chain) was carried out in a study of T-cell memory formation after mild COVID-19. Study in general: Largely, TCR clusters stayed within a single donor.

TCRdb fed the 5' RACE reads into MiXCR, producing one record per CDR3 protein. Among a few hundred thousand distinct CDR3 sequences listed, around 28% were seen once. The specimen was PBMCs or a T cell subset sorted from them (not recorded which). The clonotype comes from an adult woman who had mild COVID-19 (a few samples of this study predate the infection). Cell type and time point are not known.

The CDR3 nucleotides read TGTGCCAGCAGCTTAGATTTGGGCGGGGGGACGTACAATGAGCAGTTCTTC. Amino acids: CASSLDLGGGTYNEQFF. The chain couples TRBV11-2 to TRBJ2-1; 8 bases map to TRBD2. J was trimmed by 4 bases and V by 0 bases; bases with no gene match: 8. CDR3 size: 17 residues. Germline CDR1 is SGHAT and CDR2 is FQNNGV.